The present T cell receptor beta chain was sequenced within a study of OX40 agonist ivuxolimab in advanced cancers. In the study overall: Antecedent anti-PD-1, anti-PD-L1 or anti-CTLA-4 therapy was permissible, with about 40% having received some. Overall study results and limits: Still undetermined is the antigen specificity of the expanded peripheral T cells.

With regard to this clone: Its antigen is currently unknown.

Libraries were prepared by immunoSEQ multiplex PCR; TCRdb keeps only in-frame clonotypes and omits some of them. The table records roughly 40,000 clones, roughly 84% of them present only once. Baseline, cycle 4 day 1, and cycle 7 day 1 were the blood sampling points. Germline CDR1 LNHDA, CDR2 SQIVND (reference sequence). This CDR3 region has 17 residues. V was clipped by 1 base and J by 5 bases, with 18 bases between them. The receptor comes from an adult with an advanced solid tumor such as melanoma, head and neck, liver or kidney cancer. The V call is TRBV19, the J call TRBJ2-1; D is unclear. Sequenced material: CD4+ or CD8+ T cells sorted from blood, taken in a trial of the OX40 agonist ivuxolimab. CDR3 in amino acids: CASSIVSLGLSDNEQFF. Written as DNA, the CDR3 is TGTGCCAGTAGTATAGTAAGTTTGGGCCTCAGCGACAATGAGCAGTTCTTC.